Listed here are 9 T cell receptor beta chains from one sample, sequenced in a study of regulatory T cells in long-lasting Graves disease. Construction of TCR beta libraries relied on iRepertoire HTBI primers and on Arm-PCR targeting CDR3 regions. TCRdb redid the calling of the multiplex PCR reads with MiXCR, one entry per CDR3 protein. The table includes about 470,000 distinct CDR3 sequences, roughly 20% detected once. Time point given: persistent/refractory GD, antithyroid drugs over 5 years with positive TRAb. Isolated PBMC RNA provided the starting material for the TCR library. Sequenced material: peripheral blood mononuclear cells (PBMCs), taken when the disease was refractory, from a patient treated with antithyroid drugs. The receptor set was obtained from a female donor with Graves disease.

This clonotype was observed many times. The chain is built from TRBV5-6 and TRBJ2-5; possibly TRBD1 for D (6 bases). Germline CDR1 reads SGHDT; CDR2 reads YYEEEE. V shed 4 bases and J shed 3 bases, with 13 bases lying between them. CDR3 length equals 14 residues. The CDR3 protein is CASSLGASEETQYF. The CDR3 DNA reads as TGTGCCAGCAGCCTGGGGGCTAGTGAAGAGACCCAGTACTTC. Together with reference TRBV5-6 and TRBJ2-5, the CDR3 gives the full variable domain: DAGVTQSPTHLIKTRGQQVTLRCSPKSGHDTVSWYQQALGQGPQFIFQYYEEEERQRGNFPDRFSGHQFPNYSSELNVNALLLGDSALYLCASSLGASEETQYFGPGTRLLVL.

This clonotype showed up many times. V usage is TRBV28 and J usage is TRBJ2-1, with D possibly called TRBD1 or TRBD2 (5 bases each). The CDR3 has 15 residues. Trimming pared 7 bases from V and 4 bases from J, leaving 17 bases between. The germline gives CDR1 MDHEN, CDR2 SYDVKM. CDR3 nucleotides: TGTGCCAGCATATCCGGGGCAGCACCTTACAATGAGCAGTTCTTC. It is translated as CASISGAAPYNEQFF.

The chain combines TRBV7-9 with TRBJ1-2; tentatively, D is TRBD1 (5 bases). From germline, CDR1 is SEHNR and CDR2 FQNEAQ (reference sequence). The V gene lost 4 bases and the J gene lost 8 bases, with 17 bases spanning the gap. This CDR3 comprises 14 residues. For the CDR3, the DNA is TGTGCCAGCAGCTGGGGGACGGCGGCTGAGGGCTACACCTTC. Translated: CASSWGTAAEGYTF.

There are many counts of this clonotype. This chain connects TRBV3-1 to TRBJ2-7, with TRBD1 as a possible D gene (6 bases). V gave up 3 bases and J gave up 7 bases, with 16 bases separating them. In germline, CDR1 is LGHDT, CDR2 YNNKEL (reference sequence). The CDR3 totals 14 residues. CDR3 in DNA: TGTGCCAGCAGCCAGGAATCAGGGGTGCGGGAGCAGTACTTC. This codes for CASSQESGVREQYF.

The CDR3 spells CSARGLAGNSYEQYF. The CDR3 DNA is TGCAGTGCTCGAGGACTAGCGGGAAACTCCTACGAGCAGTACTTC. This rearrangement joins TRBV20-1 to TRBJ2-7; 12 nucleotides agree with TRBD2. J was trimmed by 0 bases and V by 5 bases; bases with no gene match: 5. CDR1 and CDR2 from the germline V gene are DFQATT and SNEGSKA (reference sequence). The CDR3 extends over 15 amino acids.

This clonotype turned up a few times. The chain recombines TRBV28 with TRBJ2-3, with 9 bases fitting TRBD2. The ends lost 5 bases at V and 2 bases at J; junction bases unmatched: 5. The CDR3 totals 15 residues. Germline values: CDR1 MDHEN, CDR2 SYDVKM. CDR3: CASSPGTSLTDTQYF. In DNA form, the CDR3 reads TGTGCCAGCAGTCCCGGGACTAGCCTCACAGATACGCAGTATTTT.

In its sample, this clonotype was seen many times. The gene calls are TRBV28 and TRBJ1-5, with D maybe TRBD1 (6 bases). The ends were cut back, 3 bases at V and 2 bases at J, with 14 bases in the middle. Germline V lookup: CDR1 MDHEN, CDR2 SYDVKM. This CDR3 is 16 amino acids long. CDR3: CASSLTGPGGNQPQHF. The CDR3, as DNA: TGTGCCAGCAGTTTGACAGGACCTGGGGGCAATCAGCCCCAGCATTTT.

This clonotype came up many times. V usage is TRBV12-3 or TRBV12-4 and J usage is TRBJ1-5, with a possible D match to TRBD1 (6 bases). The length of the CDR3 is 14 residues. V was shortened by 8 bases and J by 7 bases, with 18 bases between the two germline ends. DNA of the CDR3: TGTGCCAGCGGAACGGACAGTCATGGCCAGCCCCAGCATTTT. Protein: CASGTDSHGQPQHF.

This clonotype was seen at least ten times. The chain recombines TRBV7-8 with TRBJ1-1, with D maybe TRBD1 (6 bases). V gave up 5 bases and J gave up 1 base, with 11 bases separating them. The CDR3 is 14 residues long. The germline gives CDR1 SGHVS, CDR2 FQNEAQ. CDR3 sequence reads: CASSLHRENTEAFF. CDR3 sequence (DNA): TGTGCCAGCAGCCTCCACAGGGAGAACACTGAAGCTTTCTTT. The full variable domain, completed using reference TRBV7-8 and TRBJ1-1, is GAGVSQSPRYKVAKRGQDVALRCDPISGHVSLFWYQQALGQGPEFLTYFQNEAQLDKSGLPSDRFFAERPEGSVSTLKIQRTQQEDSAVYLCASSLHRENTEAFFGQGTRLTVV.